Given below is one T cell receptor beta chain in context. The data derive from a study of T cell changes during pregnancy in multiple sclerosis. The table came from immunoSEQ multiplex PCR; TCRdb's copy has only in-frame clones and leaves some out. The sample has 65,000 to 85,000 clones, just over 90% seen once. This CDR3 region has 12 residues. Germline-derived CDR1 and CDR2 are GTSNPN and SVGIG (reference sequence). V trimming: 8 bases; J trimming: 6 bases; junction bases outside the gene matches: 9. The rearrangement uses TRBV30 and TRBJ1-2, with 7 bases fitting TRBD1. The starting material was peripheral blood, obtained in the second trimester of pregnancy. This sequence originates from a female donor with multiple sclerosis, enrolled in a pregnancy study. CDR3 protein: CAKRQGWHGYTF. The CDR3 coding sequence is TGTGCCAAGAGACAGGGCTGGCATGGCTACACCTTC.